The 13 T cell receptor beta chains reported below all come from one sample, sequenced in a study of cytomegalovirus exposure and HLA in healthy donors. PCR involved 60 Vbeta and 13 Jbeta primers. Using immunoSEQ multiplex PCR, the repertoire was profiled, and TCRdb retains in-frame clones only, with some absent. This table holds fewer than 130,000 clones, more than 65% found once. Sequenced input: PBMCs. The receptor source for this set is a man aged 25 to 45 in good health and CMV-seropositive.

The V gene is TRBV23-1, the J gene TRBJ2-3, with D tentatively TRBD2 (6 bases). TRBV23-1 is classed as an ORF, of uncertain function. V lost 4 bases, J lost 0 bases, and 11 bases lay in between. The CDR3 contains 15 residues. CDR3 amino acids: CASSRAGPSTDTQYF. CDR3 DNA: TGCGCCAGCAGTCGTGCGGGACCCAGCACAGATACGCAGTATTTT.

The chain employs TRBV28 and TRBJ1-1; TRBD1 might be the D (6 bases). Germline loops: CDR1 MDHEN, CDR2 SYDVKM. V lost 6 bases and J lost 4, with 21 bases in between. CDR3 length: 16 residues. CDR3 DNA sequence: TGTGCCAGCAGCCCGATGAAGGGGGTAAGGATCACTGAAGCTTTCTTT. It encodes CASSPMKGVRITEAFF.

The chain recombines TRBV14 with TRBJ2-7, with D hard to call. The V and J ends lost 3 bases and 0 bases respectively, with 12 bases between them. The germline gives CDR1 SGHDN, CDR2 FVKESK. CDR3 length: 15 residues. The CDR3 region has the DNA TGTGCCAGCAGCCAGGTACCGACGGGCTCCTACGAGCAGTACTTC. This sequence encodes CASSQVPTGSYEQYF.

The rearrangement links TRBV28 to TRBJ1-4, with 10 bases aligning to TRBD1. This CDR3 comprises 15 residues. Looked up from germline, CDR1 is MDHEN and CDR2 is SYDVKM. Germline trimming cut 3 bases from V and 5 bases from J; bases unmatched to any gene: 3. The CDR3 region has the DNA TGTGCCAGCAGTTTCGCGGGACAGGGGAATGAAAAACTGTTTTTT. This translates into CASSFAGQGNEKLFF. The whole variable domain, remainder taken from reference TRBV28 and TRBJ1-4, is DVKVTQSSRYLVKRTGEKVFLECVQDMDHENMFWYRQDPGLGLRLIYFSYDVKMKEKGDIPEGYSVSREKKERFSLILESASTNQTSMYLCASSFAGQGNEKLFFGSGTQLSVL.

This rearrangement joins TRBV2 to TRBJ2-5, with 7 bases lining up with TRBD2. Germline V gene lookup returns CDR1 SNHLY and CDR2 FYNNEI. The CDR3 length is 14 residues. V shed 7 bases and J 5 bases; nucleotides not matched to a gene: 10. CDR3 DNA: TGTGCCAGCAACCTACCGACTAGCTGGGAGACCCAGTACTTC. Translated: CASNLPTSWETQYF.

The chain is built from TRBV16 and TRBJ1-2; D remains unclear. V lost 2 bases and J lost 7, with 17 bases in between. CDR1 KGHSY and CDR2 FQNENV come from the germline V gene. This CDR3 comprises 15 residues. The CDR3 region has the DNA TGTGCCAGCAGCCAACGGTTTGGCAGAAGCGGTGGCTACACCTTC. It codes for CASSQRFGRSGGYTF.

V and J are TRBV27 and TRBJ1-2; the D is unclear. This CDR3 has 13 residues. The germline V and J ends were trimmed by 8 bases and 2 bases, with 12 bases remaining between them. Germline V gene data show CDR1 as MNHEY and CDR2 as SMNVEV (reference sequence). CDR3 sequence (DNA): TGTGCCAGCGGCATGAACCTGAACTATGGCTACACCTTC. It translates to CASGMNLNYGYTF.

The V gene is TRBV15, the J gene TRBJ2-3; 8 positions match TRBD2. With 8 bases clipped from V and 2 bases from J, the junction kept 9 bases outside the gene matches. The germline V gene encodes CDR1 LNHNV and CDR2 YYDKDF (reference sequence). This CDR3 region has 15 residues. CDR3 DNA sequence: TGTGCCACCGCCCGGGGGGGGAGAACCACAGATACGCAGTATTTT. It translates to CATARGGRTTDTQYF.

This clone occurred a few times. The V gene is TRBV5-1, the J gene TRBJ2-7; 7 positions agree with TRBD1. The CDR3 covers 15 residues. V was pared by 4 bases and J by 1 base, with 8 bases of the junction left unmatched. Germline V gene data show CDR1 as SGHRS and CDR2 as YFSETQ. The chain's CDR3 is CASSPDRAISYEQYF. The CDR3 coding sequence is TGCGCCAGCAGCCCCGACAGGGCCATTTCCTACGAGCAGTACTTC.

The V call is TRBV11-2, the J call TRBJ2-5; 9 bases are shared with TRBD2. The J call may be in error: the DNA end matches TRBJ2-7 better. This CDR3 has 14 amino acids. Germline V lookup: CDR1 SGHAT, CDR2 FQNNGV. The CDR3 nucleotides are TGTGCCAGCAGCTTAGAGCGGGGGGGCCACGAGCAGTACTTC. Residues: CASSLERGGHEQYF.

The chain is built from TRBV27 and TRBJ1-2; 10 nucleotides agree with TRBD1. The junction had 12 bases not matched to a gene; V was cut back by 7 bases and J by 10 bases. CDR1 is MNHEY, CDR2 SMNVEV, per germline (reference sequence). This CDR3 is 14 amino acids long. As DNA, the CDR3 is TGTGCCAGCACCTTACAGGACAGGGGGTTACTCTACACCTTC. Protein sequence: CASTLQDRGLLYTF.

The genes are TRBV7-9 and TRBJ1-1; D gene uncertain. The CDR3 contains 13 residues. Per the germline V gene, CDR1 is SEHNR and CDR2 is FQNEAQ (reference sequence). Trimming cost V 1 base and J 3 bases, with 6 bases left between them. CDR3 sequence: CASSLVADTEAFF. CDR3 in DNA: TGTGCCAGCAGCTTAGTTGCGGACACTGAAGCTTTCTTT.

Note on this clone: This same CDR3 is encoded by further DNA sequences in the sample. The chain recombines TRBV9 with TRBJ2-7, with TRBD1 identical over 8 bases. Germline loops: CDR1 SGDLS, CDR2 YYNGEE. CDR3 length equals 15 residues. Unmatched junction bases numbered 2, after V lost 0 bases and J lost 0 bases. CDR3 DNA sequence: TGTGCCAGCAGCGTAGGAACAGGGGGCTCCTACGAGCAGTACTTC. Protein: CASSVGTGGSYEQYF.